This paragraph covers one TCR beta chain sequence. Authors' analysis steps: Estimates of nucleated cell counts were drawn from the amplification of reference gene primers. Produced via immunoSEQ multiplex PCR; TCRdb's table is partial and in-frame only. The DNA was the basis for D and trimming; V, J and clone size are from that table. This sample yields 200,000 to 250,000 clones, of which around 84% are seen a single time; 9.7% belongs to the top ten. This sample stems from a study of blood T cell repertoires in COVID-19. Study overall: Collection of acute and convalescent COVID-19 samples took place in the United States, Italy and Spain.

CDR3 length equals 15 residues. Deletions cut 4 bases from V and 2 bases from J, with 15 bases between. CDR1 is SGHRS and CDR2 is YFSETQ in the germline V gene. The receptor comes from a man between 50 and 59 years old with active or convalescent COVID-19. The gene calls are TRBV5-1 and TRBJ1-2; D remains ambiguous. Sequencing was carried out using peripheral blood. The CDR3 region is CASSPHRETNYGYTF. The CDR3 bases are TGCGCCAGCAGCCCCCACCGGGAAACCAACTATGGCTACACCTTC.